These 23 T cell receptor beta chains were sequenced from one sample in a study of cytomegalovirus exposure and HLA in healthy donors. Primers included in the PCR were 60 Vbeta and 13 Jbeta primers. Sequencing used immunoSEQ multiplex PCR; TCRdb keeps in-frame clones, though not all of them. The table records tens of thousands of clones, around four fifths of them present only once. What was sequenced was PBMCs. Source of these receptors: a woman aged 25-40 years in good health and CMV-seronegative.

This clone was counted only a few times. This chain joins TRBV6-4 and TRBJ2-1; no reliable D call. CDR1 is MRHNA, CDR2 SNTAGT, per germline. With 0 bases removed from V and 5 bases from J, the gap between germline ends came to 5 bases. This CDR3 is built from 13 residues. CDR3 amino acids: CASSDSTNNEQFF. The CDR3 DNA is TGTGCCAGCAGTGACTCGACAAACAATGAGCAGTTCTTC.

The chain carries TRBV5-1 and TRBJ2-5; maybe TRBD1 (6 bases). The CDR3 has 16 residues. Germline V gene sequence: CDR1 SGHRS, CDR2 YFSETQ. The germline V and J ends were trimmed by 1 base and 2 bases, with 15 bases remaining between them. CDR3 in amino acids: CASSLMGAGSQETQYF. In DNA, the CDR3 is TGCGCCAGCAGCTTGATGGGGGCAGGATCGCAAGAGACCCAGTACTTC.

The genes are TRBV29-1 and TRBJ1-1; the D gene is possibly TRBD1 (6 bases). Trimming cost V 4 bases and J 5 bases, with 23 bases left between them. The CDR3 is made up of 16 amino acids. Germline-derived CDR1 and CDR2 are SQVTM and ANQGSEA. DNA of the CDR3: TGCAGCGTTGTAGGTACAGGATCTATAACAGGGACTGAAGCTTTCTTT. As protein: CSVVGTGSITGTEAFF.

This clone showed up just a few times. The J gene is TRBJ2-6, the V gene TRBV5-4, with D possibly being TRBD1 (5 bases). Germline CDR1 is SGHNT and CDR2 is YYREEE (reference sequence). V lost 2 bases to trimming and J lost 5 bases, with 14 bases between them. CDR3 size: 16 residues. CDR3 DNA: TGTGCCAGCAGCTTAAAACAGGAAACCCGGGCCAACGTCCTGACTTTC. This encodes CASSLKQETRANVLTF.

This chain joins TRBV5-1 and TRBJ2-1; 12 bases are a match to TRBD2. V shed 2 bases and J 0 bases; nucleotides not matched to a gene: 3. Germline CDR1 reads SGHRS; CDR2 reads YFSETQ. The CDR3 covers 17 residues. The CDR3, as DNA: TGCGCCAGCAGCTTTGCTAGCGGGGGGGACTCCTACAATGAGCAGTTCTTC. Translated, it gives CASSFASGGDSYNEQFF.

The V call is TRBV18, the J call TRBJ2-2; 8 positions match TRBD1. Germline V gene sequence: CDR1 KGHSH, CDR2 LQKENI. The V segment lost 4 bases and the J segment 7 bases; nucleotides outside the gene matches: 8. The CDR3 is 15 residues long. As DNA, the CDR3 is TGTGCCAGCTCACTGACAGGGGAGATTCACGGGGAGCTGTTTTTT. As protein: CASSLTGEIHGELFF.

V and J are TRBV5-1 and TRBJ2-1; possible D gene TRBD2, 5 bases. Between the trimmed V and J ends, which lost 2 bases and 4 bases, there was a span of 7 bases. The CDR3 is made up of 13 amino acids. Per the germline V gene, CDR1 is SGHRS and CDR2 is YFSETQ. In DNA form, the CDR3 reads TGCGCCAGCAGCTTAGGCGGGTACAATGAGCAGTTCTTC. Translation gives CASSLGGYNEQFF.

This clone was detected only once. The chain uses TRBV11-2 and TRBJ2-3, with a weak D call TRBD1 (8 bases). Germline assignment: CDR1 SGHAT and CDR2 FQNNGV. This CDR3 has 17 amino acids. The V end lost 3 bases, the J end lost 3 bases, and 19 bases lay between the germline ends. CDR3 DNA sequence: TGTGCCAGCAGCTTTCAACAGGGGGGGGGTACAACAGATACGCAGTATTTT. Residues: CASSFQQGGGTTDTQYF.

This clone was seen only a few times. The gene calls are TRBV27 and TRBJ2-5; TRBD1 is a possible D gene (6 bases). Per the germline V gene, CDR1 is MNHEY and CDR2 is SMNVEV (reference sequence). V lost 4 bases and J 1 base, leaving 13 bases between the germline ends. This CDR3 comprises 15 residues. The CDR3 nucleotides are TGTGCCAGCAGTTCCCCCGGGACACCCCAAGAGACCCAGTACTTC. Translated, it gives CASSSPGTPQETQYF.

For the CDR3, the DNA is TGTGCCAGCAGCCTGGGACTGCACTCCTACGAGCAGTACGTC. It translates to CASSLGLHSYEQYV. The chain couples TRBV11-2 to TRBJ2-7; TRBD2 is a possible D gene (6 bases). V was trimmed by 5 bases and J by 0 bases, leaving 11 bases between them. The CDR3 has 14 residues. Looked up from germline, CDR1 is SGHAT and CDR2 is FQNNGV.

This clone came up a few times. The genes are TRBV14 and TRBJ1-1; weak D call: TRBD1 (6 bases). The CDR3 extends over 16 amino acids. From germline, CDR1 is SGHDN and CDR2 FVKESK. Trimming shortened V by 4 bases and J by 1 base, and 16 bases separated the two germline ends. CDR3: CASSLSGATANTEAFF. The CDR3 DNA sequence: TGTGCCAGCAGCCTATCAGGGGCCACGGCGAACACTGAAGCTTTCTTT.

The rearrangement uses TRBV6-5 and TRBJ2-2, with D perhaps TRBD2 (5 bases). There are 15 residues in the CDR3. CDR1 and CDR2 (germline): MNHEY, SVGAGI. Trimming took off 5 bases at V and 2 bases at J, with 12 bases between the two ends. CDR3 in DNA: TGTGCCAGCAGTAATTCGGACTCAAACACCGGGGAGCTGTTTTTT. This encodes CASSNSDSNTGELFF.

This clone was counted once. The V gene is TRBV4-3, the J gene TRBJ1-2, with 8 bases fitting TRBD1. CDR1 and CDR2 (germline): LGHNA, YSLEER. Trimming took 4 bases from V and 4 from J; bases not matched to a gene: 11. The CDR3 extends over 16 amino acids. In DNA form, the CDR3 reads TGCGCCAGCAGCCGGCTCAGGGGGCGCGAGGCCTATGGCTACACCTTC. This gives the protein CASSRLRGREAYGYTF.

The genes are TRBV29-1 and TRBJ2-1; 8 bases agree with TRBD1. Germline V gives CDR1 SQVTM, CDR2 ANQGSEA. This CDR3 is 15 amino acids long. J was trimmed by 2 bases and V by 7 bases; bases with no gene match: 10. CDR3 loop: CSARPWTGTYNEQFF. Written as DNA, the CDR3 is TGCAGCGCTAGGCCCTGGACAGGGACCTACAATGAGCAGTTCTTC.

The chain's CDR3 is CASSAKDRAYGYTF. The DNA of the CDR3 is TGTGCCAGCAGTGCTAAGGACAGGGCCTATGGCTACACCTTC. The chain has TRBV6-1 and TRBJ1-2, with 8 bases lining up with TRBD1. Germline-derived CDR1 and CDR2 are MNHNS and SASEGT. The CDR3 consists of 14 residues. Trimming took 4 bases from V and 4 from J; bases not matched to a gene: 5.

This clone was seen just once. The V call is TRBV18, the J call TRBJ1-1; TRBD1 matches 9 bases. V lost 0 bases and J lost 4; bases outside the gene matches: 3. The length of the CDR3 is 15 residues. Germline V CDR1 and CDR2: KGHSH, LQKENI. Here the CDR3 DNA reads TGTGCCAGCTCACCACCGACGACAGGGGGCACTGAAGCTTTCTTT. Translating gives CASSPPTTGGTEAFF. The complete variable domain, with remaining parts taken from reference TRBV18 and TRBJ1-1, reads NAGVMQNPRHLVRRRGQEARLRCSPMKGHSHVYWYRQLPEEGLKFMVYLQKENIIDESGMPKERFSAEFPKEGPSILRIQQVVRGDSAAYFCASSPPTTGGTEAFFGQGTRLTVV.

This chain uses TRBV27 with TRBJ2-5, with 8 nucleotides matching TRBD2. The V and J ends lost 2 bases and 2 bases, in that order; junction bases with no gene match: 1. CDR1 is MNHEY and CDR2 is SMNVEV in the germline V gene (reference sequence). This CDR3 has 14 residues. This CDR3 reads CASSLRGGQETQYF. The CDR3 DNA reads TGTGCCAGCAGTTTACGGGGGGGTCAAGAGACCCAGTACTTC.

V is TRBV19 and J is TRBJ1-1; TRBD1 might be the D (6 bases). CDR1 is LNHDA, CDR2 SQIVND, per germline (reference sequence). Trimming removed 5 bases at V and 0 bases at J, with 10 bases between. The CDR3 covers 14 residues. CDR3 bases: TGTGCCAGTAGTCGGGACACATTGAACACTGAAGCTTTCTTT. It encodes CASSRDTLNTEAFF. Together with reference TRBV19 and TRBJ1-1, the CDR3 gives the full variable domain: DGGITQSPKYLFRKEGQNVTLSCEQNLNHDAMYWYRQDPGQGLRLIYYSQIVNDFQKGDIAEGYSVSREKKESFPLTVTSAQKNPTAFYLCASSRDTLNTEAFFGQGTRLTVV.

The CDR3, as DNA: TGTGCCAGCAGCTTATCGGGCGGGAGACAAGAGACCCAGTACTTC. Protein product: CASSLSGGRQETQYF. The chain recombines TRBV11-3 with TRBJ2-5, with 7 bases matching TRBD2. From germline, CDR1 is SGHNT and CDR2 YENEEA. The CDR3 loop spans 15 amino acids. V trimming: 2 bases; J trimming: 2 bases; junction bases outside the gene matches: 5.

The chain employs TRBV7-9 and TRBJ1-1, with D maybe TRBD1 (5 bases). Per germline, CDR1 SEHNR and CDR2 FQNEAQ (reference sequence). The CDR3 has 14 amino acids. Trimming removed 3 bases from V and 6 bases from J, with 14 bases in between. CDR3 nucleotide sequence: TGTGCCAGCAGCTTGGGGGGGGGAGGTCCTGAAGCTTTCTTT. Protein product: CASSLGGGGPEAFF.

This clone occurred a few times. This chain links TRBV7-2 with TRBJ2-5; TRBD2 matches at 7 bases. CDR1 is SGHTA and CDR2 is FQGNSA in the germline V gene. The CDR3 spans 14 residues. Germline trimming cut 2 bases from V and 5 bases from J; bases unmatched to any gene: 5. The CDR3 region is CASSLIGEGETQYF. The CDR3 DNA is TGTGCCAGCAGCTTAATCGGGGAGGGGGAGACCCAGTACTTC.

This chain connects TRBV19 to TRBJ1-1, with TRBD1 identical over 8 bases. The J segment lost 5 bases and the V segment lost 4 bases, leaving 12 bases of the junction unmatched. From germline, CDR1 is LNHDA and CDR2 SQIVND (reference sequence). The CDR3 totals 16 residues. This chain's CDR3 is CASSTDPRGRSTEAFF. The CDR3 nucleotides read TGTGCCAGTAGTACGGACCCCAGGGGGCGCAGTACTGAAGCTTTCTTT.

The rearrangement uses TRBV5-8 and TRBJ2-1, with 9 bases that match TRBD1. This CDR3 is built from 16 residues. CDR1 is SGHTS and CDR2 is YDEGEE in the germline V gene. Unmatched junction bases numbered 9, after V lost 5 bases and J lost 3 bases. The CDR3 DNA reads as TGTGCCAGCAGTGGTCCGGGACAGGGAATCTACAATGAGCAGTTCTTC. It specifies CASSGPGQGIYNEQFF.